These 22 T cell receptor beta chains were sequenced from one sample in a study of control samples from healthy donors and cancer patients. Sequencing was performed with immunoSEQ multiplex PCR; in TCRdb, only in-frame clones are kept and a portion is missing. The sample carries about 58,000 clones, about 90% recorded once. Sequencing was done on a sample of PBMCs. Receptor source: a woman aged 55-70 years with lung cancer.

This chain uses TRBV28 with TRBJ2-5; D is uncertain. The germline gives CDR1 MDHEN, CDR2 SYDVKM. The CDR3 has 11 residues. V shed 1 base and J shed 6 bases, with 3 bases lying between them. Here the CDR3 DNA reads TGTGCCAGCAGTTTATTGAAGACCCAGTACTTC. Translation gives CASSLLKTQYF.

This rearrangement joins TRBV5-1 to TRBJ2-4; D possibly matches TRBD1 or TRBD2 (5 bases each). V lost 3 bases, J lost 3 bases, and 13 bases lay in between. The germline CDR1 and CDR2 sequences are SGHRS and YFSETQ. CDR3 length: 15 amino acids. The CDR3 here is CASSSRGGGKNIQYF. The CDR3 DNA follows: TGCGCCAGCAGCTCCCGGGGCGGTGGCAAAAACATTCAGTACTTC.

DNA of the CDR3: TGTGCCAGCAATAGGGGTCCCGGGGAGCTGTTTTTT. This sequence encodes CASNRGPGELFF. The chain combines TRBV2 with TRBJ2-2, with D tentatively TRBD1 (5 bases). The CDR3 has 12 residues. The germline gives CDR1 SNHLY, CDR2 FYNNEI. Trimming took off 7 bases at V and 6 bases at J, with 9 bases between the two ends.

The chain combines TRBV19 with TRBJ1-2; D gene uncertain. The CDR3 is made up of 14 amino acids. The germline CDR1 and CDR2 sequences are LNHDA and SQIVND (reference sequence). V lost 8 bases, J lost 6 bases, and 19 bases lay in between. For the CDR3, the DNA is TGTGCCAGTCAGAAGGAGTCGCTTGGGGATGGCTACACCTTC. It encodes CASQKESLGDGYTF.

This clone was picked up one time. The chain employs TRBV6-1 and TRBJ1-2; no clear D. CDR1 MNHNS and CDR2 SASEGT come from the germline V gene. The CDR3 runs to 18 residues. The ends were cut back, 4 bases at V and 0 bases at J, with 21 bases in the middle. The CDR3 loop is CASSAAMDGNPTNYGYTF. The CDR3 DNA reads TGTGCCAGCAGTGCCGCCATGGACGGCAACCCGACTAACTATGGCTACACCTTC.

This sequence joins TRBV5-5 and TRBJ2-5; D is uncertain. Germline values: CDR1 SGHKS, CDR2 YYEKEE (reference sequence). The V and J ends lost 2 bases and 5 bases respectively, with 13 bases between them. The CDR3 runs 14 residues. As DNA, the CDR3 is TGTGCCAGCAGCTTCCCAAATCGGATGGAGACCCAGTACTTC. Amino acid sequence: CASSFPNRMETQYF.

The chain joins TRBV2 to TRBJ2-1; 8 bases are a match to TRBD2. Trimming took 6 bases from V and 1 from J; bases not matched to a gene: 23. This CDR3 region has 21 residues. CDR1 and CDR2 (germline): SNHLY, FYNNEI. CDR3: CASRPSLLAGGGGTSYNEQFF. The CDR3 nucleotides read TGTGCCAGCAGGCCTTCCCTTCTCGCGGGAGGCGGTGGTACGTCCTACAATGAGCAGTTCTTC.

This clone was detected once. Here the CDR3 reads CASSLVGGQGAGEQYF. CDR3 DNA sequence: TGCGCCAGCAGCTTGGTCGGGGGACAGGGGGCTGGTGAGCAGTACTTC. The chain uses TRBV5-1 and TRBJ2-7, with 12 bases matching TRBD1. J lost 7 bases, V lost 0 bases, and 8 bases had no gene match. The CDR3 is 16 residues long. The germline V gene has CDR1 SGHRS and CDR2 YFSETQ.

This chain connects TRBV29-1 to TRBJ2-5; D perhaps matches TRBD1 (6 bases). Germline V gives CDR1 SQVTM, CDR2 ANQGSEA. This CDR3 region has 15 residues. V dropped 4 bases and J dropped 0 bases, with 15 bases sitting between them. CDR3 in amino acids: CSVGRGDWYQETQYF. CDR3 DNA sequence: TGCAGCGTTGGCAGGGGAGATTGGTACCAAGAGACCCAGTACTTC.

This clone was detected only a few times. This chain links TRBV19 with TRBJ1-6, with D possibly TRBD1 on 6 matching bases. The CDR3 length is 14 residues. V dropped 0 bases and J dropped 9 bases, with 9 bases sitting between them. In germline, CDR1 is LNHDA, CDR2 SQIVND (reference sequence). CDR3 sequence (DNA): TGTGCCAGTAGTATAGAAAACAGGGTTTCACCCCTCCACTTT. Its protein is CASSIENRVSPLHF.

The genes are TRBV5-4 and TRBJ1-6; TRBD1 agrees at 8 bases. Germline V CDR1 and CDR2: SGHNT, YYREEE (reference sequence). The CDR3 consists of 18 residues. J was trimmed by 6 bases and V by 5 bases; bases with no gene match: 16. CDR3 sequence reads: CASRDWTGNPITNSPLHF. In DNA form, the CDR3 reads TGTGCCAGCAGGGACTGGACAGGGAATCCCATTACTAATTCACCCCTCCACTTT.

This clone appeared a few times. The gene calls are TRBV2 and TRBJ1-1, with a possible D match to TRBD1 (5 bases). V lost 4 bases and J 4 bases, leaving 13 bases between the germline ends. The germline gives CDR1 SNHLY, CDR2 FYNNEI. This CDR3 is built from 14 residues. Here the CDR3 reads CASSVEGLGTEAFF. The CDR3 DNA follows: TGTGCCAGCAGTGTAGAGGGGTTGGGCACTGAAGCTTTCTTT.

This chain uses TRBV20-1 with TRBJ2-7; D remains unclear. Germline V gives CDR1 DFQATT, CDR2 SNEGSKA (reference sequence). The V end was cut by 3 bases, the J end by 3 bases, with 12 bases between. The CDR3 length is 13 residues. The CDR3 loop reads CSASLRNNYEQYF. The CDR3 bases are TGCAGTGCTAGTTTGCGGAATAACTACGAGCAGTACTTC.

The CDR3 here is CASSLLSNQPQHF. The CDR3 nucleotides read TGTGCCAGCAGTTTACTCAGCAATCAGCCCCAGCATTTT. The chain has TRBV12-3 or TRBV12-4 and TRBJ1-5; D is unresolved. The CDR3 totals 13 residues. V dropped 2 bases and J dropped 1 base, with 3 bases sitting between them.

This clone was picked up a small number of times. This rearrangement joins TRBV7-9 to TRBJ1-1; D is unresolved. Trimming shortened V by 8 bases and J by 0 bases, and 4 bases separated the two germline ends. Germline V CDR1 and CDR2: SEHNR, FQNEAQ (reference sequence). CDR3 length: 11 residues. The CDR3 here is CASVMNTEAFF. The DNA of the CDR3 is TGTGCCAGCGTAATGAACACTGAAGCTTTCTTT.

This chain connects TRBV7-2 to TRBJ2-5, with D uncertain. Per germline, CDR1 SGHTA and CDR2 FQGNSA. V lost 1 base, J lost 13 bases, and 19 bases lay in between. The CDR3 loop spans 14 amino acids. This CDR3 reads CASSLDPRVPGVYF. CDR3 bases: TGTGCCAGCAGCTTAGATCCTCGGGTCCCTGGTGTGTACTTC.

V usage is TRBV4-1 and J usage is TRBJ2-1; TRBD1 matches 8 bases. Germline V gene sequence: CDR1 MGHRA, CDR2 YSYEKL. The ends lost 1 base at V and 4 bases at J; junction bases unmatched: 3. CDR3 size: 15 residues. CDR3 sequence reads: CASSQGQGTYNEQFF. CDR3 sequence (DNA): TGCGCCAGCAGCCAAGGACAGGGGACATACAATGAGCAGTTCTTC.

The chain joins TRBV4-1 to TRBJ1-2; the match to TRBD1 covers 8 bases. CDR3 length: 17 residues. J gave up 1 base and V 5 bases, and 12 bases lay outside the gene matches. CDR1 is MGHRA and CDR2 is YSYEKL in the germline V gene. CDR3 sequence (DNA): TGCGCCAGCAGCTTCACCGGATCAGACAGGGGTAACTATGGCTACACCTTC. It yields the protein CASSFTGSDRGNYGYTF.

V usage is TRBV5-1 and J usage is TRBJ1-6; 8 bases fit TRBD1. The CDR3 length is 16 residues. Germline CDR1 reads SGHRS; CDR2 reads YFSETQ. Losses at the gene ends were 0 bases for V and 6 bases for J; bases not matched to a gene: 5. CDR3 residues: CASSLGTGTGNSPLHF. CDR3 sequence (DNA): TGCGCCAGCAGCTTGGGGACAGGGACGGGTAATTCACCCCTCCACTTT.

Only one count was recorded for this clone. The chain recombines TRBV7-2 with TRBJ2-3; 9 nucleotides line up with TRBD2. V trimming: 2 bases; J trimming: 0 bases; junction bases outside the gene matches: 3. Germline V gene lookup returns CDR1 SGHTA and CDR2 FQGNSA. The CDR3 length is 16 residues. The CDR3 nucleotides are TGTGCCAGCAGCTTAATAAGCGGGAGGAGCACAGATACGCAGTATTTT. Its protein product is CASSLISGRSTDTQYF.

The V and J genes are TRBV27 and TRBJ1-2, with 7 nucleotides matching TRBD1. V lost 2 bases, J lost 7 bases, and 7 bases stayed unmatched. The germline V gene encodes CDR1 MNHEY and CDR2 SMNVEV (reference sequence). The CDR3 extends over 14 amino acids. The CDR3 reads CASSLNDRVGGYTF. The CDR3 nucleotides read TGTGCCAGCAGTTTAAACGACAGGGTGGGTGGCTACACCTTC.

The chain has TRBV3-1 (or the pseudogene TRBV3-2) and TRBJ1-1; D uncertain. Germline values: CDR1 LGHDT, CDR2 YNNKEL (reference sequence). The V end lost 3 bases, the J end lost 6 bases, and 23 bases lay between the germline ends. This CDR3 has 17 amino acids. The CDR3, as DNA: TGTGCCAGCAGCCAGACCTCACAAGGCGCGAGGAGCTCTGAAGCTTTCTTT. This encodes CASSQTSQGARSSEAFF.